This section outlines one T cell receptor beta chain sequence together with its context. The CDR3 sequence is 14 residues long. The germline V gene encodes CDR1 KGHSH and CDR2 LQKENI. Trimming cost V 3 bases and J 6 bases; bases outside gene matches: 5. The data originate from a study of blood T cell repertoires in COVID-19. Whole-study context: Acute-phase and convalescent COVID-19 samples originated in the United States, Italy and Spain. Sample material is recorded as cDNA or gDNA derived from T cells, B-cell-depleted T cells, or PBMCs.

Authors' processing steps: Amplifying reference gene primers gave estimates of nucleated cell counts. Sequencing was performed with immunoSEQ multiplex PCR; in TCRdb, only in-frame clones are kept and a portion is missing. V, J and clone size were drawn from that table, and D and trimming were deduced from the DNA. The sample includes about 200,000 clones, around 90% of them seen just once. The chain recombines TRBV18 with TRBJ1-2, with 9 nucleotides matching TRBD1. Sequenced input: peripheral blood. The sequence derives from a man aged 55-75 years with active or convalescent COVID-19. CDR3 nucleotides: TGTGCCAGCTCACCCACAGGGGGCGATGATGGCTACACCTTC. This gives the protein CASSPTGGDDGYTF. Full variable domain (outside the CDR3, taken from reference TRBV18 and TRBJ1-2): NAGVMQNPRHLVRRRGQEARLRCSPMKGHSHVYWYRQLPEEGLKFMVYLQKENIIDESGMPKERFSAEFPKEGPSILRIQQVVRGDSAAYFCASSPTGGDDGYTFGSGTRLTVV.